This is a list of T cell receptor beta chains from one sample in a study of blood T cell repertoires in COVID-19. Produced via immunoSEQ multiplex PCR; TCRdb's table is partial and in-frame only. The profile covers over 200,000 clones, with 86% appearing a single time and around a tenth taken by the ten largest. The sample comprised peripheral blood. These TCRs come from a man aged 45-65 years with COVID-19, enrolled during active disease. Each CDR3 is given with its conserved first and last residue. D genes are given only for firm matches. Rows may omit the clone size; those that give it use once, few, many or a size class.

abundance: -
v_gene: TRBV9
j_gene: TRBJ2-1
d_gene: TRBD2
CDR3aa: CASSLVGGGLAGQDEQFF
CDR3nt: TGTGCCAGCAGCCTCGTGGGGGGAGGACTAGCGGGGCAGGATGAGCAGTTCTTC

abundance: -
v_gene: TRBV10-3
j_gene: TRBJ1-1
d_gene: -
CDR3aa: CAISEGRGMNTEAFF
CDR3nt: TGTGCCATCAGTGAGGGAAGAGGGATGAACACTGAAGCTTTCTTT

abundance: -
v_gene: TRBV7-8
j_gene: TRBJ1-6
d_gene: TRBD1
CDR3aa: CASTSDRLSRNSPLHF
CDR3nt: TGTGCCAGCACCTCGGACAGGCTTAGTAGGAATTCACCCCTCCACTTT

abundance: -
v_gene: TRBV3-1/TRBV3-2
j_gene: TRBJ1-2
d_gene: -
CDR3aa: CASSQDSTRGSLGYTF
CDR3nt: TGTGCCAGCAGCCAAGATTCAACACGGGGGAGTCTTGGCTACACCTTC

abundance: -
v_gene: TRBV11-2
j_gene: TRBJ1-3
d_gene: -
CDR3aa: CASSLVLTASGNTIYF
CDR3nt: TGTGCCAGCAGCTTAGTCCTGACAGCCTCTGGAAACACCATATATTTT

abundance: -
v_gene: TRBV19
j_gene: TRBJ1-5
d_gene: -
CDR3aa: CASSTSQDPQPQHF
CDR3nt: TGTGCCAGTAGTACTTCGCAGGATCCCCAGCCCCAGCATTTT

abundance: -
v_gene: TRBV19
j_gene: TRBJ1-2
d_gene: TRBD1
CDR3aa: CASSSRQGGNYGYTF
CDR3nt: TGTGCCAGTAGTTCTCGACAGGGGGGTAACTATGGCTACACCTTC

abundance: few
v_gene: TRBV28
j_gene: TRBJ1-2
d_gene: -
CDR3aa: CASSFGQTSNYGYTF
CDR3nt: TGTGCCAGCAGTTTTGGGCAGACATCTAACTATGGCTACACCTTC

abundance: -
v_gene: TRBV6-5
j_gene: TRBJ1-6
d_gene: -
CDR3aa: CASSTTRPAAPLHF
CDR3nt: TGTGCCAGCAGTACGACTCGACCAGCCGCACCCCTCCACTTT

abundance: -
v_gene: TRBV5-1
j_gene: TRBJ1-1
d_gene: TRBD1
CDR3aa: CASSLEPGQGFTEAFF
CDR3nt: TGCGCCAGCAGCTTGGAACCGGGACAGGGCTTCACTGAAGCTTTCTTT

abundance: once
v_gene: TRBV28
j_gene: TRBJ2-2
d_gene: -
CDR3aa: CASSRLASSGLTGELFF
CDR3nt: TGTGCCAGCAGCCGCCTCGCTAGTAGCGGTCTCACCGGGGAGCTGTTTTTT

abundance: -
v_gene: TRBV7-9
j_gene: TRBJ1-4
d_gene: -
CDR3aa: CASSLRGGANEKLFF
CDR3nt: TGTGCCAGCAGCTTACGGGGAGGGGCTAATGAAAAACTGTTTTTT

abundance: -
v_gene: TRBV5-5
j_gene: TRBJ1-6
d_gene: -
CDR3aa: CASRSTGSSYNSPLHF
CDR3nt: TGTGCCAGCAGGTCTACAGGGAGCTCCTATAATTCACCCCTCCACTTT

abundance: -
v_gene: TRBV2
j_gene: TRBJ2-2
d_gene: -
CDR3aa: CASSQQGFSVSGELFF
CDR3nt: TGTGCCAGCAGCCAACAGGGATTCTCAGTTTCCGGGGAGCTGTTTTTT

abundance: few
v_gene: TRBV7-2
j_gene: TRBJ1-6
d_gene: TRBD1
CDR3aa: CASRSNRGGSYNSPLHF
CDR3nt: TGTGCCAGCAGATCAAACAGGGGAGGCTCCTATAATTCACCCCTCCACTTT

abundance: once
v_gene: TRBV9
j_gene: TRBJ2-7
d_gene: -
CDR3aa: CASSVGSGLSYEQYF
CDR3nt: TGTGCCAGCAGCGTAGGGAGCGGCCTCTCCTACGAGCAGTACTTC

abundance: -
v_gene: TRBV27
j_gene: TRBJ2-3
d_gene: -
CDR3aa: CASSLSWVSGTDTQYF
CDR3nt: TGTGCCAGCAGTTTATCCTGGGTAAGCGGCACAGATACGCAGTATTTT

abundance: -
v_gene: TRBV11-1
j_gene: TRBJ1-1
d_gene: -
CDR3aa: CASSLLRGSEAFF
CDR3nt: TGTGCCAGCAGCTTACTAAGGGGTTCTGAAGCTTTCTTT

abundance: -
v_gene: TRBV6-2/TRBV6-3
j_gene: TRBJ2-3
d_gene: TRBD2
CDR3aa: CASSYSRAGGASTDTQYF
CDR3nt: TGTGCCAGCAGTTACTCAAGGGCGGGGGGAGCTAGCACAGATACGCAGTATTTT

abundance: -
v_gene: TRBV29-1
j_gene: TRBJ1-1
d_gene: TRBD1
CDR3aa: CSARQGTEAFF
CDR3nt: TGCAGCGCACGACAGGGGACTGAAGCTTTCTTT

abundance: -
v_gene: TRBV5-1
j_gene: TRBJ2-3
d_gene: -
CDR3aa: CASSSPASVPGGTDTQYF
CDR3nt: TGCGCCAGCAGCTCTCCGGCTAGCGTGCCGGGAGGCACAGATACGCAGTATTTT

abundance: -
v_gene: TRBV4-2
j_gene: TRBJ2-3
d_gene: TRBD1
CDR3aa: CASSQDRGQGSTDTQYF
CDR3nt: TGTGCCAGCAGCCAAGATCGGGGACAGGGTAGCACAGATACGCAGTATTTT

abundance: -
v_gene: TRBV19
j_gene: TRBJ1-5
d_gene: TRBD1
CDR3aa: CASRGQGNQPQHF
CDR3nt: TGTGCCAGCCGGGGACAGGGGAACCAGCCCCAGCATTTT

abundance: -
v_gene: TRBV6-5
j_gene: TRBJ1-5
d_gene: TRBD1
CDR3aa: CASRNQGGNQPQHF
CDR3nt: TGTGCCAGCAGGAACCAGGGGGGCAATCAGCCCCAGCATTTT

abundance: once
v_gene: TRBV7-6
j_gene: TRBJ2-7
d_gene: -
CDR3aa: CASSTSSVGYEQYF
CDR3nt: TGTGCCAGCAGCACCTCTAGCGTGGGCTACGAGCAGTACTTC

abundance: -
v_gene: TRBV10-3
j_gene: TRBJ2-7
d_gene: TRBD1
CDR3aa: CAISGPGQGASYEQYF
CDR3nt: TGTGCCATCAGTGGCCCGGGACAGGGGGCTTCCTACGAGCAGTACTTC

abundance: -
v_gene: TRBV14
j_gene: TRBJ1-1
d_gene: TRBD1
CDR3aa: CASSLIHRGWTEAFF
CDR3nt: TGTGCCAGCAGCCTAATTCACAGGGGCTGGACTGAAGCTTTCTTT

abundance: -
v_gene: TRBV7-6
j_gene: TRBJ1-3
d_gene: -
CDR3aa: CASSENRVLALNTIYF
CDR3nt: TGTGCCAGCAGCGAGAACAGGGTACTGGCTCTAAACACCATATATTTT

abundance: -
v_gene: TRBV6-5
j_gene: TRBJ1-2
d_gene: -
CDR3aa: CASSTSDRPIGYTF
CDR3nt: TGTGCCAGCAGTACATCCGACAGGCCTATCGGCTACACCTTC

abundance: -
v_gene: TRBV19
j_gene: TRBJ2-3
d_gene: TRBD1
CDR3aa: CASSSPGQRDTQYF
CDR3nt: TGTGCCAGTAGTTCGCCGGGACAGAGAGATACGCAGTATTTT

abundance: -
v_gene: TRBV7-9
j_gene: TRBJ1-1
d_gene: -
CDR3aa: CASSPAENTEAFF
CDR3nt: TGTGCCAGCAGCCCAGCGGAGAACACTGAAGCTTTCTTT

abundance: -
v_gene: TRBV18
j_gene: TRBJ2-1
d_gene: TRBD2
CDR3aa: CASSPPEAGGAGNEQFF
CDR3nt: TGTGCCAGCTCACCACCGGAAGCGGGGGGGGCAGGCAATGAGCAGTTCTTC

abundance: -
v_gene: TRBV30
j_gene: TRBJ2-7
d_gene: -
CDR3aa: CAWSVFGTYEQYF
CDR3nt: TGTGCCTGGAGTGTATTCGGGACCTACGAGCAGTACTTC

abundance: -
v_gene: TRBV18
j_gene: TRBJ2-7
d_gene: TRBD1
CDR3aa: CASSPGDSPYEQYF
CDR3nt: TGTGCCAGCTCTCCAGGGGACAGCCCCTACGAGCAGTACTTC

abundance: -
v_gene: TRBV12-3/TRBV12-4
j_gene: TRBJ1-1
d_gene: TRBD1
CDR3aa: CASSRTGGLSAFF
CDR3nt: TGTGCCAGCAGTCGGACAGGGGGCTTATCAGCTTTCTTT

abundance: -
v_gene: TRBV9
j_gene: TRBJ2-1
d_gene: TRBD2
CDR3aa: CASSVGLVGVDEQFF
CDR3nt: TGTGCCAGCAGCGTGGGACTAGTGGGGGTCGATGAGCAGTTCTTC

abundance: -
v_gene: TRBV4-1
j_gene: TRBJ2-5
d_gene: TRBD2
CDR3aa: CASSHSTSGRAETQYF
CDR3nt: TGCGCCAGCAGCCACTCGACTAGCGGGAGGGCAGAGACCCAGTACTTC

abundance: few
v_gene: TRBV7-8
j_gene: TRBJ2-1
d_gene: TRBD1
CDR3aa: CASSTTSGTDPYNEQFF
CDR3nt: TGTGCCAGCAGCACTACCTCGGGGACAGATCCTTACAATGAGCAGTTCTTC

abundance: few
v_gene: TRBV7-9
j_gene: TRBJ1-2
d_gene: -
CDR3aa: CASSFGERNYGYTF
CDR3nt: TGTGCCAGCAGCTTCGGGGAGAGGAACTATGGCTACACCTTC

abundance: -
v_gene: TRBV2
j_gene: TRBJ2-3
d_gene: TRBD2
CDR3aa: CASSEAAGGGFSTDTQYF
CDR3nt: TGTGCCAGCAGTGAAGCCGCGGGGGGGGGCTTTAGCACAGATACGCAGTATTTT

abundance: once
v_gene: TRBV6-5
j_gene: TRBJ1-1
d_gene: TRBD1
CDR3aa: CASSSPGGTEAFF
CDR3nt: TGTGCCAGCAGTTCGCCAGGGGGCACTGAAGCTTTCTTT

abundance: -
v_gene: TRBV4-1
j_gene: TRBJ1-4
d_gene: TRBD1
CDR3aa: CASSQPGQGGGEKLFF
CDR3nt: TGCGCCAGCAGCCAACCCGGACAGGGCGGGGGTGAAAAACTGTTTTTT

abundance: many
v_gene: TRBV27
j_gene: TRBJ1-6
d_gene: -
CDR3aa: CASSPSGTLLSPLHF
CDR3nt: TGTGCCAGCAGTCCATCCGGGACTCTGCTCTCACCCCTCCACTTT

abundance: once
v_gene: TRBV18
j_gene: TRBJ2-5
d_gene: TRBD2
CDR3aa: CASSPIAGGQETQYF
CDR3nt: TGTGCCAGCTCACCAATAGCGGGGGGCCAAGAGACCCAGTACTTC

abundance: -
v_gene: TRBV6-2/TRBV6-3
j_gene: TRBJ1-6
d_gene: TRBD1
CDR3aa: CASSYGQGGSPLHF
CDR3nt: TGTGCCAGCAGTTACGGACAGGGTGGATCACCCCTCCACTTT

abundance: -
v_gene: TRBV15
j_gene: TRBJ2-5
d_gene: -
CDR3aa: CATSRVTGLGSETQYF
CDR3nt: TGTGCCACCAGCAGAGTAACAGGGTTAGGTTCGGAGACCCAGTACTTC

abundance: -
v_gene: TRBV7-9
j_gene: TRBJ1-5
d_gene: TRBD1
CDR3aa: CASSLAGGAPQPQHF
CDR3nt: TGTGCCAGCAGCTTAGCAGGGGGCGCTCCTCAGCCCCAGCATTTT

abundance: -
v_gene: TRBV28
j_gene: TRBJ1-2
d_gene: TRBD1
CDR3aa: CASSTGQGVGYTF
CDR3nt: TGTGCCAGCAGCACGGGACAGGGGGTTGGCTACACCTTC

abundance: -
v_gene: TRBV6-5
j_gene: TRBJ2-3
d_gene: -
CDR3aa: CASSYVGRGDTQYF
CDR3nt: TGTGCCAGCAGTTACGTAGGCCGGGGAGATACGCAGTATTTT

abundance: -
v_gene: TRBV7-8
j_gene: TRBJ2-7
d_gene: -
CDR3aa: CASSARNLALSSYEQYF
CDR3nt: TGTGCCAGCAGCGCGCGCAACCTAGCGCTGAGCTCCTACGAGCAGTACTTC

abundance: -
v_gene: TRBV18
j_gene: TRBJ2-7
d_gene: -
CDR3aa: CASSPPVQDGAYEQYF
CDR3nt: TGTGCCAGCTCACCACCGGTACAGGACGGAGCCTACGAGCAGTACTTC

abundance: -
v_gene: TRBV7-6
j_gene: TRBJ2-1
d_gene: TRBD2
CDR3aa: CASSLARVRLASRDEQFF
CDR3nt: TGTGCCAGCAGCTTAGCTCGGGTTAGACTAGCATCCCGCGATGAGCAGTTCTTC

abundance: -
v_gene: TRBV5-1
j_gene: TRBJ2-3
d_gene: -
CDR3aa: CASSSGDTDTQYF
CDR3nt: TGCGCCAGCAGCTCGGGGGACACAGATACGCAGTATTTT

abundance: -
v_gene: TRBV14
j_gene: TRBJ1-2
d_gene: TRBD1
CDR3aa: CASSQVQGGYGYTF
CDR3nt: TGTGCCAGCAGCCAAGTGCAGGGGGGCTATGGCTACACCTTC

abundance: many
v_gene: TRBV25-1
j_gene: TRBJ2-2
d_gene: -
CDR3aa: CASREGGGVGELFF
CDR3nt: TGTGCCAGCAGGGAGGGTGGAGGGGTCGGGGAGCTGTTTTTT